This TCR beta chain was recovered during a study of cytomegalovirus exposure and HLA in healthy donors. On this clone itself: Its target is unknown.

Points from the study as a whole: By a later analysis, the bulk of CMV-associated TCR beta chains appeared HLA-restricted. TCR beta V- and J-gene trimming was later associated with a missense DCLRE1C variant.

The CDR3 totals 14 residues. Per the germline V gene, CDR1 is SGHVS and CDR2 is FQNEAQ. In the PCR, 60 Vbeta and 13 Jbeta primers were used. Original handling: An analysis that came later counted roughly 87 million unique TCR beta chains, roughly 11 million shared. Sequencing used immunoSEQ multiplex PCR; TCRdb keeps in-frame clones, though not all of them. That table is the source of V, J and clone size, and D and trimming were worked out from the DNA. The sample has about 130,000 clones, around 77% seen once. The genes are TRBV7-8 and TRBJ2-5; 7 positions agree with TRBD2. The J call may be faulty, since TRBJ2-7 better matches the DNA end. This clonotype was obtained from a man aged 25-45 years in good health. The sample was PBMCs. The CDR3 protein is CASSQELALYEQYF. In nucleotides, the CDR3 is TGTGCCAGCAGCCAGGAACTAGCGCTCTACGAGCAGTACTTC.